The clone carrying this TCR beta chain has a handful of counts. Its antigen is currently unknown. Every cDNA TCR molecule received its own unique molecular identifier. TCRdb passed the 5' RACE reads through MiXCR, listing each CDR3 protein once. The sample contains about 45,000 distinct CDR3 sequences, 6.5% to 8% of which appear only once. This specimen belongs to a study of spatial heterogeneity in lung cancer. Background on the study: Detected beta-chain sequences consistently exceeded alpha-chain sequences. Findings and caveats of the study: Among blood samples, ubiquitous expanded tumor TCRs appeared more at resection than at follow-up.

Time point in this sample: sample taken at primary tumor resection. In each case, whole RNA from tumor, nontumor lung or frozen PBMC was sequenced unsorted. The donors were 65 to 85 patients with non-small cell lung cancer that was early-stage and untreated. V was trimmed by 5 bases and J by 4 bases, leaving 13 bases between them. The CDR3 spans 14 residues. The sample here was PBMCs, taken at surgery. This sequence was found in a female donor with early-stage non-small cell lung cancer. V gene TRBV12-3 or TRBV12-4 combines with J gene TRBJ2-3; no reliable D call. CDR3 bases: TGTGCCAGCAGTCGACACGGGTTGGCAGATACGCAGTATTTT. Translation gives CASSRHGLADTQYF.